The T cell receptor beta chain under discussion was sequenced for a study of blood T cells in healthy people across ages. It was with a sample-barcoded 5' primer and a J-beta primer mix that a second PCR of roughly 6 to 11 cycles was run. With 12 random nucleotides, a template-switch adaptor tagged each individual cDNA molecule. Each CDR3 protein is one row after TCRdb ran MiXCR on the 5' RACE reads. The sample includes 650,000 to 1,000,000 distinct CDR3 sequences, about 47% of them seen just once. Trimming took 0 bases from V and 8 from J, leaving 11 bases between them. The CDR3 totals 14 residues. Germline V gives CDR1 MGHRA, CDR2 YSYEKL. This clonotype occurred a few times.

Sequenced input: blood. V is TRBV4-1 and J is TRBJ2-4; unclear D gene. This sequence originates from a man aged 80 or over in good health. In nucleotides, the CDR3 is TGCGCCAGCAGCCAAGATAGGAACCGGGACATTCAGTACTTC. Residues: CASSQDRNRDIQYF.